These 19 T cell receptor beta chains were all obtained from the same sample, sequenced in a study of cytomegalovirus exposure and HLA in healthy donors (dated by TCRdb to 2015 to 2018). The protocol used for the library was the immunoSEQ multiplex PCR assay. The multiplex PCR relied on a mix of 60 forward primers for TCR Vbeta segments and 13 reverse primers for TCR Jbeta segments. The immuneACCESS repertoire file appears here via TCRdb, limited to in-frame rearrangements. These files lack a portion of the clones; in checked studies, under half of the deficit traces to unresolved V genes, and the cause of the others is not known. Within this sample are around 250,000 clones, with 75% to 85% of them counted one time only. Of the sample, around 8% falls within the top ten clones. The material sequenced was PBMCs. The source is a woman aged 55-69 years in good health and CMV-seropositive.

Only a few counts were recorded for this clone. CDR3 loop: CASSYKGQGVGGYTF. In nucleotides, the CDR3 is TGTGCCAGCAGTTACAAGGGACAGGGGGTTGGAGGCTACACCTTC. The chain links TRBV6-5 to TRBJ1-2; 11 bases map to TRBD1. The germline gives CDR1 MNHEY, CDR2 SVGAGI. The CDR3 is 15 residues long. V lost 2 bases and J lost 8; bases outside the gene matches: 7.

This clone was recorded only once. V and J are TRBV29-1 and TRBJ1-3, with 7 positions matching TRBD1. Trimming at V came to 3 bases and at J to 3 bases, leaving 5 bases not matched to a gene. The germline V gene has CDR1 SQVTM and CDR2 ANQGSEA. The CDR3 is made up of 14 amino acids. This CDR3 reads CSVDWSGGGNTIYF. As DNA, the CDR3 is TGCAGCGTTGATTGGTCAGGGGGTGGAAACACCATATATTTT.

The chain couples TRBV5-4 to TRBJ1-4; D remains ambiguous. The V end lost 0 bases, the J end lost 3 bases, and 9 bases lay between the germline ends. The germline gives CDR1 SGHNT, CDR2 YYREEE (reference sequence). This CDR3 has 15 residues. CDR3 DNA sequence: TGTGCCAGCAGCTTGGCCGGAGCGGCTAATGAAAAACTGTTTTTT. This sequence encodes CASSLAGAANEKLFF.

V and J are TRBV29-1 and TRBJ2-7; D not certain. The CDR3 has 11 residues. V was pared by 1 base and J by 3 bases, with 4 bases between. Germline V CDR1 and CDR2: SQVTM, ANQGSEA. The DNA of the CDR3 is TGCAGCGTTGAAGCGTACTACGAGCAGTACTTC. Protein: CSVEAYYEQYF.

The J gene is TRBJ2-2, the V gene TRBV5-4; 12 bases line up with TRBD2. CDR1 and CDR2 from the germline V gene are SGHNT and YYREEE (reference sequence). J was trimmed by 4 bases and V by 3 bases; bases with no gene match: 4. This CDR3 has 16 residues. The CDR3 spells CASSSGLAGSTGELFF. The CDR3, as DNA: TGTGCCAGCAGCTCCGGACTAGCGGGATCCACCGGGGAGCTGTTTTTT.

In DNA form, the CDR3 reads TGCGCCAGCAGCACCTCCGGGACTAGGGATGAGCAGTTCTTC. The encoded protein is CASSTSGTRDEQFF. This rearrangement joins TRBV5-1 to TRBJ2-1; 8 nucleotides align to TRBD2. Germline assignment: CDR1 SGHRS and CDR2 YFSETQ. The trim removed 4 bases at V and 8 bases at J, leaving 8 bases unmatched. The CDR3 runs 14 residues.

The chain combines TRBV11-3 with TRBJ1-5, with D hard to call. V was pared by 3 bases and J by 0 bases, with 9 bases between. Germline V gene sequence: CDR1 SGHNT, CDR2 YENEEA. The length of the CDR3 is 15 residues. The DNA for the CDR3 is TGTGCCAGCAGCTTGGGCCGATATAGCAATCAGCCCCAGCATTTT. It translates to CASSLGRYSNQPQHF.

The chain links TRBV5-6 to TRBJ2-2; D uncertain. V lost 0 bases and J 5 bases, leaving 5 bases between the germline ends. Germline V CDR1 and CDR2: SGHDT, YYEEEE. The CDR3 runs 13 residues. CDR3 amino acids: CASSLVSTGELFF. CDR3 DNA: TGTGCCAGCAGCTTGGTGTCTACCGGGGAGCTGTTTTTT.

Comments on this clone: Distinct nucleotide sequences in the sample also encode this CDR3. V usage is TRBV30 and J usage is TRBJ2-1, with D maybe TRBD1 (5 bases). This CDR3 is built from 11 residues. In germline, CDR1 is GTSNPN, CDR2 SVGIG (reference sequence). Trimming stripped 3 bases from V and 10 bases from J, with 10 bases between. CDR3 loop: CAWSAGNEQFF. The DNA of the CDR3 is TGTGCCTGGAGCGCAGGGAACGAGCAGTTCTTC.

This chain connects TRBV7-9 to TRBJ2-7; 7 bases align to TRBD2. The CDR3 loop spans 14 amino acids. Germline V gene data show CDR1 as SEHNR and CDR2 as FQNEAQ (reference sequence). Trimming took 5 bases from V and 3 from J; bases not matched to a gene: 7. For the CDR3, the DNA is TGTGCCAGCAGCCTTGGGGGAGGGTTCTACGAGCAGTACTTC. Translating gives CASSLGGGFYEQYF.

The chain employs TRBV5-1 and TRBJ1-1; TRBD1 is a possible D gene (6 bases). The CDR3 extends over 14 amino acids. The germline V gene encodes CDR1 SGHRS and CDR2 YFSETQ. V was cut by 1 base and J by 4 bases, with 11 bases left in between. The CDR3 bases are TGCGCCAGCAGCTTGAGGGGGGGCAGCACTGAAGCTTTCTTT. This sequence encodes CASSLRGGSTEAFF. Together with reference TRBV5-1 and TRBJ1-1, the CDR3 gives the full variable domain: KAGVTQTPRYLIKTRGQQVTLSCSPISGHRSVSWYQQTPGQGLQFLFEYFSETQRNKGNFPGRFSGRQFSNSRSEMNVSTLELGDSALYLCASSLRGGSTEAFFGQGTRLTVV.

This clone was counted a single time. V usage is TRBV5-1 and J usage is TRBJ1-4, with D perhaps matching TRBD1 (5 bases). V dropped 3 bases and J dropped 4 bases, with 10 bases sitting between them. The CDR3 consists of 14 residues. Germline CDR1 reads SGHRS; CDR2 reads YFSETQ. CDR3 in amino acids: CASSSQGLNEKLFF. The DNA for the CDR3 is TGCGCCAGCAGCTCGCAGGGCCTTAATGAAAAACTGTTTTTT.

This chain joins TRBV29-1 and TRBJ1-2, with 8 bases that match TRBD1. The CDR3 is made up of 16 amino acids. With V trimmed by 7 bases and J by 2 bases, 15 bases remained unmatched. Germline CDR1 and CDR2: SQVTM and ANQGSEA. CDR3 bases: TGCAGCGCTCATTCGACAGGGGTCCAGAGGAACTATGGCTACACCTTC. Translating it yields CSAHSTGVQRNYGYTF.

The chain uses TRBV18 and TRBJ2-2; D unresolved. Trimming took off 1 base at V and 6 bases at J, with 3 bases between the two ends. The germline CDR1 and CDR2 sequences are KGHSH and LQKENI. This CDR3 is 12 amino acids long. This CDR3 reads CASSPLSGELFF. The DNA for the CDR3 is TGTGCCAGCTCACCACTCTCCGGGGAGCTGTTTTTT. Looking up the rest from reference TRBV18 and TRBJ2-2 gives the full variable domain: NAGVMQNPRHLVRRRGQEARLRCSPMKGHSHVYWYRQLPEEGLKFMVYLQKENIIDESGMPKERFSAEFPKEGPSILRIQQVVRGDSAAYFCASSPLSGELFFGEGSRLTVL.

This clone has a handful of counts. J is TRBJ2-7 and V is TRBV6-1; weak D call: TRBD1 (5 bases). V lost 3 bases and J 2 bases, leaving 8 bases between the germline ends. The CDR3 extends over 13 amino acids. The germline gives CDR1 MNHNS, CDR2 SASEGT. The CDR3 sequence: CASSDQGPYEQYF. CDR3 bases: TGTGCCAGCAGTGACCAGGGCCCCTACGAGCAGTACTTC.

CDR3 DNA: TGTGCCAGCAGTTGGCGGGAGGGGTTTAGAGACAATGAGCAGTTCTTC. This encodes CASSWREGFRDNEQFF. The J gene is TRBJ2-1, the V gene TRBV6-6; 9 positions match TRBD2. CDR3 length equals 16 residues. The V gene end was trimmed by 4 bases and the J gene end by 5 bases; junction bases not matched to a gene: 9. The germline gives CDR1 MNHNY, CDR2 SVGAGI (reference sequence).

This chain's CDR3 is CASSSGLAVSHEQFF. In DNA, the CDR3 is TGTGCCAGCAGCTCGGGACTAGCGGTCTCTCATGAGCAGTTCTTC. This sequence joins TRBV7-2 and TRBJ2-1; 11 nucleotides line up with TRBD2. This CDR3 has 15 amino acids. The V and J ends lost 4 bases and 8 bases, in that order; junction bases with no gene match: 7. Germline values: CDR1 SGHTA, CDR2 FQGNSA.

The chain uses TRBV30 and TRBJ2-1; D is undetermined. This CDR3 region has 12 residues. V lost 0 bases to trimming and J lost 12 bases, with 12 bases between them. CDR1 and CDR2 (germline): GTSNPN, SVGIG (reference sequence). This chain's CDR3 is CAWSVLEKLQFF. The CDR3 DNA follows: TGTGCCTGGAGTGTACTGGAGAAGTTGCAGTTCTTC.

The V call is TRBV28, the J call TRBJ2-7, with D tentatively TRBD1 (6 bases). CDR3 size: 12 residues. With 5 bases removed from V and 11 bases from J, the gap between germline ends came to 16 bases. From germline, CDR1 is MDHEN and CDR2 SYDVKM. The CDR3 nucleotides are TGTGCCAGCAGTACACGGACAGACCGGGAGTACTTC. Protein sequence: CASSTRTDREYF. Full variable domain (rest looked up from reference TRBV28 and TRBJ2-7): DVKVTQSSRYLVKRTGEKVFLECVQDMDHENMFWYRQDPGLGLRLIYFSYDVKMKEKGDIPEGYSVSREKKERFSLILESASTNQTSMYLCASSTRTDREYFGPGTRLTVT.